Below are 8 T cell receptor beta chains sequenced from a single sample in a study of blood T cell repertoires in COVID-19. Here immunoSEQ multiplex PCR was the method, and the copy in TCRdb shows in-frame clones only, minus some. Among nearly 45,000 clones, about 85% were seen once, and the ten largest hold 31%. The sequencing sample was made of peripheral blood. The origin of the receptors is an elderly woman with acute or convalescent COVID-19.

The count of this clone is one. J is TRBJ2-5 and V is TRBV30, with D perhaps TRBD1 (5 bases). The CDR3 length is 13 residues. Germline values: CDR1 GTSNPN, CDR2 SVGIG (reference sequence). Trimming left V 5 bases short and J 0 bases short, with 10 bases between. DNA for the CDR3: TGTGCCTGGGACAGCAACTACCAAGAGACCCAGTACTTC. This translates into CAWDSNYQETQYF.

This clone is a singleton in its sample. The rearrangement uses TRBV7-8 and TRBJ2-4; the match to TRBD2 covers 7 bases. This CDR3 region has 14 residues. V shed 1 base, J shed 6 bases, and the junction held 3 bases outside the gene matches. In germline, CDR1 is SGHVS, CDR2 FQNEAQ. CDR3 sequence (DNA): TGTGCCAGCAGCTTAGGAGGGGAGGGAAACATTCAGTACTTC. Encoded protein: CASSLGGEGNIQYF.

This clone is a singleton in its sample. V is TRBV14 and J is TRBJ2-5, with TRBD2 as a possible D gene (7 bases). Germline V gene data show CDR1 as SGHDN and CDR2 as FVKESK. V was cut by 3 bases and J by 2 bases, with 13 bases left in between. The CDR3 is made up of 15 amino acids. Here the CDR3 DNA reads TGTGCCAGCAGCCAGCTTGGGGGGGCTCAAGAGACCCAGTACTTC. This translates into CASSQLGGAQETQYF.

This clone occurred a few times. CDR3 bases: TGCGCCAGCAGCCAAAGCCAATCCATTCTCAATGAGCAGTTCTTC. Residues: CASSQSQSILNEQFF. The chain is built from TRBV4-1 and TRBJ2-1; no clear D. Trimming removed 2 bases at V and 6 bases at J, with 14 bases between. The CDR3 is made up of 15 amino acids. In germline, CDR1 is MGHRA, CDR2 YSYEKL.

The rearrangement links TRBV19 to TRBJ2-1, with 7 bases identical to TRBD1. CDR3 size: 13 residues. The V and J ends lost 4 bases and 4 bases, in that order; junction bases with no gene match: 1. Germline lookup yields CDR1 LNHDA and CDR2 SQIVND (reference sequence). The CDR3 here is CASSKGQYNEQFF. The CDR3 region has the DNA TGTGCCAGTAGTAAGGGACAGTACAATGAGCAGTTCTTC.

This sequence joins TRBV27 and TRBJ2-7; 9 nucleotides agree with TRBD1. Per germline, CDR1 MNHEY and CDR2 SMNVEV (reference sequence). V was pared by 2 bases and J by 5 bases, with 7 bases of the junction left unmatched. The CDR3 has 15 residues. CDR3 loop: CASSLMGTGYHEQYF. As DNA, the CDR3 is TGTGCCAGCAGTTTAATGGGGACAGGGTACCACGAGCAGTACTTC.

The rearrangement joins TRBV2 to TRBJ1-2; D might be TRBD1 (5 bases). The CDR3 runs to 13 residues. Germline V CDR1 and CDR2: SNHLY, FYNNEI. V was trimmed by 5 bases and J by 10 bases, leaving 17 bases between them. CDR3 in amino acids: CASSPPGLITYTF. The CDR3 coding sequence is TGTGCCAGCAGTCCTCCGGGACTAATAACCTACACCTTC.

The V gene is TRBV24-1, the J gene TRBJ2-3, with a weak D call TRBD1 (6 bases). The CDR3 is 13 residues long. Trimming removed 5 bases at V and 6 bases at J, with 11 bases between. CDR1 KGHDR and CDR2 SFDVKD come from the germline V gene. Here the CDR3 reads CATSGPGEDTQYF. Written as DNA, the CDR3 is TGTGCCACCAGTGGCCCAGGGGAGGATACGCAGTATTTT.